These 27 T cell receptor beta chains originate from one sample sequenced in a study of regulatory T cells in long-lasting Graves disease. As to time point: persistent/refractory GD, antithyroid drugs over 5 years with positive TRAb. PBMC-extracted RNA yielded the TCR library. Sequencing libraries for TCR beta were prepared with iRepertoire HTBI primers and Arm-PCR of CDR3 regions. In TCRdb, the multiplex PCR reads were re-called with MiXCR into one record per CDR3 protein. The sample holds hundreds of thousands of distinct CDR3 sequences, 20% to 25% seen once. Sequencing used peripheral blood mononuclear cells (PBMCs), obtained when the disease was refractory, from a patient treated with antithyroid drugs. These receptors all come from a female donor with Graves disease.

CDR3 sequence: CASSYSTGGWPNYGYTF. CDR3 DNA sequence: TGTGCCAGCAGCTACTCTACAGGGGGCTGGCCTAACTATGGCTACACCTTC. The chain employs TRBV11-3 and TRBJ1-2, with TRBD1 matching over 9 bases. The CDR3 is 17 residues long. V dropped 4 bases and J dropped 0; count of bases not matched to a gene: 9. CDR1 and CDR2 from the germline V gene are SGHNT and YENEEA.

This clonotype was seen many times. This chain links TRBV7-2 with TRBJ1-2; D is perhaps TRBD1 (5 bases). The CDR3 totals 14 residues. From germline, CDR1 is SGHTA and CDR2 FQGNSA. Trimming removed 2 bases at V and 7 bases at J, with 14 bases between. CDR3 sequence reads: CASSLWGQGAGYTF. The CDR3 nucleotides are TGTGCCAGCAGCTTATGGGGCCAAGGGGCTGGCTACACCTTC.

The chain employs TRBV30 and TRBJ2-1; D uncertain. CDR3 size: 14 residues. The V end was cut by 5 bases, the J end by 0 bases, with 11 bases between. Germline assignment: CDR1 GTSNPN and CDR2 SVGIG (reference sequence). The CDR3 loop reads CAWGKRSSYNEQFF. The CDR3 DNA reads as TGTGCCTGGGGAAAGAGAAGCTCCTACAATGAGCAGTTCTTC.

This clonotype has ten or more counts. V usage is TRBV28 and J usage is TRBJ1-1; no clear D gene. This CDR3 region has 16 residues. V lost 6 bases to trimming and J lost 12 bases, with 29 bases between them. CDR1 MDHEN and CDR2 SYDVKM come from the germline V gene. The CDR3 reads CASRPSAAKANTGTFF. In DNA, the CDR3 is TGTGCCAGCAGACCTTCGGCAGCCAAAGCCAATACCGGCACTTTCTTT. Looking up the rest from reference TRBV28 and TRBJ1-1 gives the full variable domain: DVKVTQSSRYLVKRTGEKVFLECVQDMDHENMFWYRQDPGLGLRLIYFSYDVKMKEKGDIPEGYSVSREKKERFSLILESASTNQTSMYLCASRPSAAKANTGTFFGQGTRLTVV.

Regarding this clonotype: With a far larger clone one base away, a read error is the likely cause. The chain combines TRBV12-3 or TRBV12-4 with TRBJ1-4; D remains unclear. V gave up 6 bases and J gave up 0 bases, with 8 bases separating them. The CDR3 totals 14 residues. The CDR3 region is CASSPETTNEKLFF. In DNA, the CDR3 is TGTGCCAGCAGCCCCGAAACAACTAATGAAAAACTGTTTTTT.

This clonotype came up a few times. V and J are TRBV6-5 and TRBJ1-4; the D is unclear. CDR3 size: 12 residues. Between the trimmed V and J ends, which lost 2 bases and 8 bases, there was a span of 6 bases. CDR1 and CDR2 from the germline V gene are MNHEY and SVGAGI. The CDR3 DNA reads as TGTGCCAGCAGTTACGTCCCCGAAAAACTGTTTTTT. Protein sequence: CASSYVPEKLFF.

This rearrangement joins TRBV30 to TRBJ2-7; 9 positions match TRBD2. V lost 3 bases to trimming and J lost 3 bases; unmatched junction nucleotides: 3. The CDR3 extends over 13 amino acids. The germline V gene encodes CDR1 GTSNPN and CDR2 SVGIG (reference sequence). CDR3 bases: TGTGCCTGGAGAAGCGGGGGGTTCTACGAGCAGTACTTC. Translation gives CAWRSGGFYEQYF.

This clonotype was detected a few times. The V gene is TRBV6-1, the J gene TRBJ2-7, with 8 bases identical to TRBD2. The trim removed 5 bases at V and 1 base at J, leaving 7 bases unmatched. CDR1 is MNHNS and CDR2 is SASEGT in the germline V gene. This CDR3 has 15 amino acids. The CDR3 sequence: CASSHPSGRSYEQYF. The CDR3 DNA reads as TGTGCCAGCAGTCACCCTAGCGGGCGATCCTACGAGCAGTACTTC.

J is TRBJ2-3 and V is TRBV11-2; TRBD2 matches 9 bases. Germline V gives CDR1 SGHAT, CDR2 FQNNGV. The CDR3 totals 17 residues. With 5 bases clipped from V and 0 bases from J, the junction kept 9 bases outside the gene matches. CDR3 DNA: TGTGCCAGCAGCCACAAGCGGGGACTAGCTAGCACAGATACGCAGTATTTT. Amino acid sequence: CASSHKRGLASTDTQYF.

The V gene is TRBV29-1, the J gene TRBJ1-2; D is perhaps TRBD1 (6 bases). CDR1 is SQVTM, CDR2 ANQGSEA, per germline. The CDR3 totals 13 residues. Deletions cut 3 bases from V and 6 bases from J, with 14 bases between. The CDR3 sequence: CSVDPRGGDGYTF. CDR3 coding DNA: TGCAGCGTTGATCCCCGAGGGGGTGATGGCTACACCTTC.

In DNA, the CDR3 is TGTGCCAGCAGTTGGGACAACGATCAGCCCCAGCATTTT. Residues: CASSWDNDQPQHF. This rearrangement joins TRBV28 to TRBJ1-5, with D possibly being TRBD1 (6 bases). V lost 4 bases to trimming and J lost 5 bases, with 9 bases between them. CDR3 length: 13 amino acids. Germline V lookup: CDR1 MDHEN, CDR2 SYDVKM.

Ten or more counts support this clonotype. The gene calls are TRBV6-1 and TRBJ2-7, with 7 bases lining up with TRBD2. CDR1 is MNHNS and CDR2 is SASEGT in the germline V gene. J gave up 6 bases and V 7 bases, and 15 bases lay outside the gene matches. CDR3 length: 15 residues. This chain's CDR3 is CASNLYRDGGSEQYF. The CDR3 DNA sequence: TGTGCCAGCAATTTATACCGGGACGGCGGGAGCGAGCAGTACTTC.

The CDR3 sequence: CASSPTGVAFF. The CDR3 DNA is TGTGCCAGCTCACCAACCGGGGTTGCTTTCTTT. This chain links TRBV18 with TRBJ1-1; D is undetermined. From germline, CDR1 is KGHSH and CDR2 LQKENI. V shed 2 bases and J shed 11 bases, with 9 bases lying between them. The length of the CDR3 is 11 residues.

The table lists this clonotype with a few counts. The V and J genes are TRBV5-6 and TRBJ2-7; D could derive from TRBD1 or TRBD2 (5 bases each). V lost 6 bases and J 3 bases, leaving 28 bases between the germline ends. This CDR3 spans 18 amino acids. Germline V gene sequence: CDR1 SGHDT, CDR2 YYEEEE. The CDR3 reads CASTGTLVGPGHIYEQYF. The CDR3 DNA is TGTGCCAGCACCGGGACCTTGGTCGGGCCAGGCCATATCTACGAGCAGTACTTC.

With regard to this clonotype: Just one base apart from a much larger clone, this may be a read error. CDR3 nucleotides: TGTGCCAGCGACCCGGACAGTCGCTATGGCTACGCCTTC. Translating gives CASDPDSRYGYAF. The chain couples TRBV28 to TRBJ1-2; D perhaps matches TRBD1 (6 bases). The V gene's germline CDR1 is MDHEN and CDR2 SYDVKM. CDR3 length equals 13 residues.

This clonotype has a count of ten or more. The chain recombines TRBV7-8 with TRBJ2-7; perhaps TRBD2 as D (5 bases). The CDR3 sequence is 15 residues long. Germline CDR1 SGHVS, CDR2 FQNEAQ. Trimming removed 1 base from V and 1 base from J, with 11 bases in between. The chain's CDR3 is CASSLDSRESYEQYF. Here the CDR3 DNA reads TGTGCCAGCAGCTTAGATTCACGGGAATCCTACGAGCAGTACTTC.

This clonotype was observed at least ten times. This sequence joins TRBV7-2 and TRBJ1-6; D gene uncertain. The CDR3 contains 14 residues. Germline values: CDR1 SGHTA, CDR2 FQGNSA. The V end was cut by 5 bases, the J end by 6 bases, with 11 bases between. The CDR3 DNA sequence: TGTGCCAGCAGCCTCTTCTTGGGTAATTCACCCCTCCACTTT. Amino acid sequence: CASSLFLGNSPLHF.

The CDR3 reads CAWTRDRLPDTQYF. The CDR3 DNA sequence: TGTGCCTGGACTCGGGACAGGCTCCCAGATACGCAGTATTTT. V usage is TRBV30 and J usage is TRBJ2-3; 8 nucleotides match TRBD1. V shed 4 bases, J shed 4 bases, and the junction held 7 bases outside the gene matches. The CDR3 totals 14 residues. Germline CDR1 is GTSNPN and CDR2 is SVGIG (reference sequence).

This clonotype was counted a few times. This may be a read error, as it is one base from a much larger clone. The chain couples TRBV28 to TRBJ1-2; D possibly corresponds to TRBD1 (6 bases). Germline CDR1 is MDHEN and CDR2 is SYDVKM. The CDR3 is 15 residues long. The germline V and J ends were trimmed by 4 bases and 4 bases, with 16 bases remaining between them. The CDR3 DNA sequence: TGTGCCAGCAGTTCCGGGGCAGGGGATATCTATGGCTACACCTTC. It encodes CASSSGAGDIYGYTF.

V gene TRBV18 combines with J gene TRBJ1-1, with D hard to call. CDR3 length: 14 residues. Germline CDR1 and CDR2: KGHSH and LQKENI. The V end was cut by 0 bases, the J end by 6 bases, with 11 bases between. CDR3 loop: CASSPPGRMSEAFF. In nucleotides, the CDR3 is TGTGCCAGCTCACCACCAGGAAGGATGTCTGAAGCTTTCTTT. Using reference TRBV18 and TRBJ1-1 for the parts outside the CDR3, the full variable domain is NAGVMQNPRHLVRRRGQEARLRCSPMKGHSHVYWYRQLPEEGLKFMVYLQKENIIDESGMPKERFSAEFPKEGPSILRIQQVVRGDSAAYFCASSPPGRMSEAFFGQGTRLTVV.

This clonotype was counted between two and nine times. The V gene is TRBV20-1, the J gene TRBJ2-7; TRBD1 matches 9 bases. This CDR3 region has 16 residues. Germline CDR1 and CDR2: DFQATT and SNEGSKA (reference sequence). V lost 1 base and J lost 0; bases outside the gene matches: 7. CDR3 in DNA: TGCAGTGCTAGAGCCCCTGGACAGGGGTTCTCCTACGAGCAGTACTTC. Residues: CSARAPGQGFSYEQYF.

This clonotype has at least ten counts. The chain carries TRBV28 and TRBJ2-7; weak D call: TRBD2 (5 bases). Trimming cost V 4 bases and J 6 bases, with 16 bases left between them. This CDR3 has 14 amino acids. The V gene's germline CDR1 is MDHEN and CDR2 SYDVKM. CDR3 amino acids: CASSSWETRGEQYF. The CDR3 DNA follows: TGTGCCAGCAGTTCCTGGGAAACCCGGGGCGAGCAGTACTTC.

Concerning this clonotype itself: A far larger clone is off by one base, so a read error is likely. The chain links TRBV27 to TRBJ2-7; D not certain. V lost 8 bases and J 5 bases, leaving 4 bases between the germline ends. The CDR3 contains 9 residues. CDR1 and CDR2 (germline): MNHEY, SMNVEV (reference sequence). CDR3 sequence: CASGHEQYF. In DNA form, the CDR3 reads TGTGCCAGCGGCCACGAGCAGTACTTC.

The sample holds many counts of this clonotype. The rearrangement uses TRBV28 and TRBJ1-5, with 9 bases fitting TRBD1. With V trimmed by 5 bases and J by 5 bases, 7 bases remained unmatched. The CDR3 is 15 residues long. CDR1 and CDR2 (germline): MDHEN, SYDVKM. The CDR3 protein is CASSPGTGRDQPQHF. CDR3 DNA: TGTGCCAGCAGTCCCGGGACAGGGAGGGATCAGCCCCAGCATTTT.

This sequence joins TRBV29-1 and TRBJ1-1; D remains ambiguous. The CDR3 loop spans 11 amino acids. The germline V gene has CDR1 SQVTM and CDR2 ANQGSEA. In nucleotides, the CDR3 is TGCACCCAGAGGGTGGGGACTGAAGCTTTCTTT. Amino acid sequence: CTQRVGTEAFF.

This clonotype was recorded many times. The chain joins TRBV28 to TRBJ1-1; possibly TRBD1 for D (6 bases). The CDR3 totals 14 residues. Per germline, CDR1 MDHEN and CDR2 SYDVKM. V was clipped by 6 bases and J by 1 base, with 12 bases between them. For the CDR3, the DNA is TGTGCCAGCAGCCCCCGGACAGAGAACACTGAAGCTTTCTTT. Translating it yields CASSPRTENTEAFF.

In this sample, this clonotype turned up many times. A clone one base away is much larger, so this may be a read error. This rearrangement joins TRBV2 to TRBJ2-5, with D unresolved. CDR3 length: 12 residues. Germline CDR1 SNHLY, CDR2 FYNNEI. Between the trimmed V and J ends, which lost 1 base and 5 bases, there was a span of 5 bases. This CDR3 reads CASSEVAETQYF. CDR3 nucleotides: TGTGCCAGCAGTGAAGTGGCGGAGACCCAGTACTTC.